This T cell receptor beta chain was sequenced for a study of T-cell reconstitution after alpha-beta-depleted transplantation in children. Study-wide results and limits: Alpha-beta T cells present about two months after transplant were reported to originate from several hundred expanded graft clones. T-cell numbers and diversity one year post-transplant derived largely from freshly generated T cells.

This clonotype was counted only a few times. What it binds is not known. Germline assignment: CDR1 SEHNR and CDR2 FQNEAQ (reference sequence). CDR3 length: 16 residues. Trimming at V came to 3 bases and at J to 6 bases, leaving 8 bases not matched to a gene. Unique molecular identifiers were used in preparing the TCRbeta library. MiXCR, applied by TCRdb to the PCR reads, yields one record per CDR3 protein. In the table there are 500,000 to 650,000 distinct CDR3 sequences, about an eighth of which are singletons. This sequence originates from a female patient aged 2 to 10 who had a stem cell transplant for aplastic anemia, so the T cells may come from the graft donor. Sequenced here: PBMCs, mostly from graft donor cells, sampled 180 days after TCRalphabeta/CD19-depleted stem cell transplant. The genes are TRBV7-9 and TRBJ2-3; 11 positions agree with TRBD2. In DNA, the CDR3 is TGTGCCAGCAGCTTCACTCTAGCGGGAGGTTCGGATACGCAGTATTTT. Amino acid sequence: CASSFTLAGGSDTQYF. The whole variable domain, filled in from reference TRBV7-9 and TRBJ2-3, reads DTGVSQNPRHKITKRGQNVTFRCDPISEHNRLYWYRQTLGQGPEFLTYFQNEAQLEKSRLLSDRFSAERPKGSFSTLEIQRTEQGDSAMYLCASSFTLAGGSDTQYFGPGTRLTVL.